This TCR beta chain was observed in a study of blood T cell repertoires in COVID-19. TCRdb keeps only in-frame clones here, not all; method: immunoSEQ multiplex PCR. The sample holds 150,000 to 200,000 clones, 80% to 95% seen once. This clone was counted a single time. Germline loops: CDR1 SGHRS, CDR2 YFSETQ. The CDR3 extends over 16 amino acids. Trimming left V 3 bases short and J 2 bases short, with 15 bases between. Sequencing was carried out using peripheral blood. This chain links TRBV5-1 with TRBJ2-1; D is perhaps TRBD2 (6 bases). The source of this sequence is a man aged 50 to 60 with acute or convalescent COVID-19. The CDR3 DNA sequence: TGCGCCAGCAGCTCGGCCACTAGCACGGCCTACAATGAGCAGTTCTTC. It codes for CASSSATSTAYNEQFF.